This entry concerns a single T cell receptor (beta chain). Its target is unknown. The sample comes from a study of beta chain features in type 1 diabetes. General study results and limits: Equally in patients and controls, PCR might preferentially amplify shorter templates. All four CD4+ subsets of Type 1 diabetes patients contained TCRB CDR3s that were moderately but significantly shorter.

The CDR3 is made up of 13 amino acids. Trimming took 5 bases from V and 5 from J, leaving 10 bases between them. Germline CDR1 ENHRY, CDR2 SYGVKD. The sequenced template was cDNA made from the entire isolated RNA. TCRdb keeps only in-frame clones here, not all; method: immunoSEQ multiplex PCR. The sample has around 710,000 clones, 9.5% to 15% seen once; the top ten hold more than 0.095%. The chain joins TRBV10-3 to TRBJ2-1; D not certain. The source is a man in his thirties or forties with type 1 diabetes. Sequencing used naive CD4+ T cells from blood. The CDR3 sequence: CAISPRDDNEQFF. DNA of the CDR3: TGTGCCATCAGTCCTAGGGATGACAATGAGCAGTTCTTC.